The 27 T cell receptor beta chains below were found in one sample sequenced in a study of blood T cell repertoires in COVID-19. Generated by immunoSEQ multiplex PCR, the TCRdb table keeps only in-frame clones and is missing some. The repertoire holds tens of thousands of clones, with roughly 86% as singletons. Sequencing used peripheral blood. Receptors originate from a middle-aged man with active COVID-19.

J is TRBJ2-1 and V is TRBV3-1 (or the pseudogene TRBV3-2); 12 nucleotides line up with TRBD2. With V trimmed by 4 bases and J by 6 bases, 7 bases remained unmatched. Germline V lookup: CDR1 LGHDT, CDR2 YNNKEL (reference sequence). The CDR3 consists of 16 residues. The CDR3 bases are TGTGCCAGCAGCCCGAGGGGGACTAGCGGGTCCAATGAGCAGTTCTTC. Translating it yields CASSPRGTSGSNEQFF.

This sequence joins TRBV4-1 and TRBJ2-1, with D possibly TRBD1 on 6 matching bases. Per germline, CDR1 MGHRA and CDR2 YSYEKL. The CDR3 contains 13 residues. Trimming took off 4 bases at V and 8 bases at J, with 12 bases between the two ends. CDR3 bases: TGCGCCAGCAGCCGTCCACAGGGCGATGAGCAGTTCTTC. Encoded protein: CASSRPQGDEQFF.

The CDR3 spells CASSPASGVDTQYF. The CDR3 DNA reads as TGTGCCAGCAGCCCGGCTAGCGGGGTGGATACGCAGTATTTT. The gene calls are TRBV5-4 and TRBJ2-3; 9 positions match TRBD2. V dropped 4 bases and J dropped 6; count of bases not matched to a gene: 6. In germline, CDR1 is SGHNT, CDR2 YYREEE (reference sequence). The CDR3 runs 14 residues.

The V call is TRBV9, the J call TRBJ2-1; 8 bases are a match to TRBD2. V lost 3 bases, J lost 5 bases, and 7 bases stayed unmatched. Germline assignment: CDR1 SGDLS and CDR2 YYNGEE. CDR3 length: 15 amino acids. CDR3 sequence (DNA): TGTGCCAGCAGCGCCCAAAAGCGGGGGCACAATGAGCAGTTCTTC. Translation gives CASSAQKRGHNEQFF.

This chain links TRBV3-1 (or the pseudogene TRBV3-2) with TRBJ1-5, with D maybe TRBD1 (5 bases). Germline V gene lookup returns CDR1 LGHDT and CDR2 YNNKEL (reference sequence). Trimming cost V 1 base and J 1 base, with 8 bases left between them. The CDR3 is made up of 15 amino acids. The CDR3 coding sequence is TGTGCCAGCAGCCAAGGGGGGGTAAGCAATCAGCCCCAGCATTTT. This encodes CASSQGGVSNQPQHF.

This clone was detected only once. CDR3 sequence (DNA): TGTGCCAGCAGACGTCAACAGGGAGCCTACAATGAGCAGTTCTTC. Encoded protein: CASRRQQGAYNEQFF. The chain employs TRBV11-2 and TRBJ2-1, with D maybe TRBD1 (6 bases). V lost 6 bases to trimming and J lost 2 bases, with 14 bases between them. This CDR3 region has 15 residues. Per the germline V gene, CDR1 is SGHAT and CDR2 is FQNNGV.

The chain is built from TRBV3-1 (or the pseudogene TRBV3-2) and TRBJ1-2, with D possibly being TRBD1 (6 bases). Germline lookup yields CDR1 LGHDT and CDR2 YNNKEL (reference sequence). V was shortened by 1 base and J by 4 bases, with 10 bases between the two germline ends. The CDR3 length is 14 residues. DNA for the CDR3: TGTGCCAGCAGCCAAGGCAGGGGTGGCTATGGCTACACCTTC. Amino acids: CASSQGRGGYGYTF.

V and J are TRBV6-5 and TRBJ1-6; D unclear. This CDR3 is 14 amino acids long. V was trimmed by 5 bases and J by 2 bases, leaving 7 bases between them. Germline-derived CDR1 and CDR2 are MNHEY and SVGAGI. The CDR3 region is CASSPVTYNSPLHF. The CDR3 DNA is TGTGCCAGCAGTCCGGTGACCTATAATTCACCCCTCCACTTT.

The CDR3 protein is CASSGGQGIYNEQFF. The CDR3 DNA reads as TGCGCCAGCAGCGGGGGACAGGGAATTTACAATGAGCAGTTCTTC. The chain employs TRBV5-1 and TRBJ2-1; the match to TRBD1 covers 9 bases. The CDR3 covers 15 residues. Unmatched junction bases numbered 6, after V lost 4 bases and J lost 4 bases. Germline V gene sequence: CDR1 SGHRS, CDR2 YFSETQ.

V gene TRBV19 combines with J gene TRBJ1-5, with TRBD1 as a possible D gene (6 bases). V was trimmed by 1 base and J by 6 bases, leaving 10 bases between them. Germline CDR1 is LNHDA and CDR2 is SQIVND (reference sequence). The CDR3 consists of 14 residues. DNA for the CDR3: TGTGCCAGTAGTATAGGAGGGGGGGTTCAGCCCCAGCATTTT. Its translation: CASSIGGGVQPQHF.

Comment on this clone: The junction does not match germline at one end; this may be a read error. This rearrangement joins TRBV4-1 to TRBJ2-2; 7 bases agree with TRBD2. The CDR3 has 16 residues. Germline CDR1 MGHRA, CDR2 YSYEKL. The CDR3 spells CASRQGPSGGTGELFF. In DNA form, the CDR3 reads TGCGCCAGCAGACAAGGTCCATCGGGAGGCACCGGGGAGCTGTTTTTT.

The rearrangement joins TRBV4-1 to TRBJ1-4; maybe TRBD1 (5 bases). Trimming took 4 bases from V and 3 from J, leaving 12 bases between them. The CDR3 totals 15 residues. Per germline, CDR1 MGHRA and CDR2 YSYEKL. The CDR3 loop is CASSLFQGSNEKLFF. The CDR3 DNA reads as TGCGCCAGCAGCCTTTTTCAGGGATCTAATGAAAAACTGTTTTTT.

The chain combines TRBV29-1 with TRBJ2-7, with D possibly TRBD1 on 6 matching bases. Looked up from germline, CDR1 is SQVTM and CDR2 is ANQGSEA. The length of the CDR3 is 12 residues. Trimming removed 6 bases from V and 4 bases from J, with 13 bases in between. CDR3 region: CSVNRDVYEQYV. CDR3 in DNA: TGCAGCGTAAACAGGGATGTATACGAGCAGTACGTC.

V gene TRBV5-1 combines with J gene TRBJ2-7, with a possible D match to TRBD2 (5 bases). Germline loops: CDR1 SGHRS, CDR2 YFSETQ. This CDR3 is built from 18 residues. Trimming cost V 5 bases and J 2 bases, with 26 bases left between them. CDR3 loop: CASRKVADEQTKAYEQYV. CDR3 sequence (DNA): TGCGCCAGCAGAAAGGTGGCCGACGAGCAGACTAAGGCCTACGAGCAGTACGTC.

The chain links TRBV7-3 to TRBJ2-3; D uncertain. The V and J ends lost 2 bases and 0 bases respectively, with 6 bases between them. CDR1 is SGHTA, CDR2 FQGTGA, per germline. The CDR3 contains 14 residues. The CDR3 loop is CASSLSSSTDTQYF. CDR3 DNA: TGTGCCAGCAGCTTATCGTCTAGCACAGATACGCAGTATTTT.

The chain has TRBV18 and TRBJ1-2, with 9 bases matching TRBD1. The CDR3 sequence is 15 residues long. Germline V gene sequence: CDR1 KGHSH, CDR2 LQKENI. The V segment lost 6 bases and the J segment 4 bases; nucleotides outside the gene matches: 9. CDR3 sequence (DNA): TGTGCCAGCTCGCAACAGGGGGCGCTGGGCTATGGCTACACCTTC. It specifies CASSQQGALGYGYTF.

The CDR3 sequence: CASSIYGGLYNEQFF. As DNA, the CDR3 is TGCGCCAGCAGTATTTATGGGGGACTATACAATGAGCAGTTCTTC. The chain recombines TRBV5-1 with TRBJ2-1; 7 bases match TRBD2. The CDR3 is made up of 15 amino acids. V trimming: 5 bases; J trimming: 4 bases; junction bases outside the gene matches: 9. The germline CDR1 and CDR2 sequences are SGHRS and YFSETQ. The whole variable domain, filled in from reference TRBV5-1 and TRBJ2-1, reads KAGVTQTPRYLIKTRGQQVTLSCSPISGHRSVSWYQQTPGQGLQFLFEYFSETQRNKGNFPGRFSGRQFSNSRSEMNVSTLELGDSALYLCASSIYGGLYNEQFFGPGTRLTVL.

The chain carries TRBV11-3 and TRBJ2-1; the D gene is possibly TRBD1 (5 bases). Trimming removed 5 bases at V and 4 bases at J, with 18 bases between. This CDR3 spans 16 amino acids. Per the germline V gene, CDR1 is SGHNT and CDR2 is YENEEA. CDR3 nucleotide sequence: TGTGCCAGCAGCCCACCGCGTTCAGGGTTATACAATGAGCAGTTCTTC. Amino acid sequence: CASSPPRSGLYNEQFF.

The DNA for the CDR3 is TGTGCCAGCAGATATGGGACAGGCGTCAATGAGCAGTTCTTC. Its translation is CASRYGTGVNEQFF. This sequence joins TRBV25-1 and TRBJ2-1; 8 positions agree with TRBD1. V lost 6 bases to trimming and J lost 6 bases; unmatched junction nucleotides: 7. The CDR3 is 14 residues long. The V gene's germline CDR1 is MGHDK and CDR2 SYGVNS.

The chain uses TRBV18 and TRBJ1-6; 10 nucleotides align to TRBD1. Germline V gene sequence: CDR1 KGHSH, CDR2 LQKENI. The length of the CDR3 is 17 residues. V lost 4 bases, J lost 12 bases, and 15 bases stayed unmatched. The CDR3 protein is CASSRERAGQGGGPLHF. In DNA form, the CDR3 reads TGTGCCAGCTCACGAGAGAGGGCAGGACAGGGGGGAGGACCCCTCCACTTT.

This chain uses TRBV14 with TRBJ1-1, with D possibly matching TRBD1 (6 bases). Per germline, CDR1 SGHDN and CDR2 FVKESK. V dropped 4 bases and J dropped 7 bases, with 7 bases sitting between them. The CDR3 runs 11 residues. CDR3 sequence (DNA): TGTGCCAGCAGCCGGGACATTGAAGCTTTCTTT. Protein product: CASSRDIEAFF.

The chain has TRBV5-1 and TRBJ1-2, with a possible D match to TRBD1 (6 bases). With 4 bases removed from V and 7 bases from J, the gap between germline ends came to 20 bases. CDR1 is SGHRS and CDR2 is YFSETQ in the germline V gene. This CDR3 region has 15 residues. The CDR3 DNA follows: TGCGCCAGCAGCCCAACGTCGAACAGGGAGCGTGGCTACACCTTC. It translates to CASSPTSNRERGYTF.

The V call is TRBV2, the J call TRBJ2-5, with 8 bases identical to TRBD1. From germline, CDR1 is SNHLY and CDR2 FYNNEI. V shed 4 bases, J shed 5 bases, and the junction held 9 bases outside the gene matches. This CDR3 region has 15 residues. CDR3 region: CASSVFNRGDETQYF. The CDR3, as DNA: TGTGCCAGCAGTGTTTTTAACAGGGGGGACGAGACCCAGTACTTC.

V usage is TRBV18 and J usage is TRBJ2-4; 7 bases agree with TRBD2. This CDR3 has 13 residues. V shed 4 bases and J 6 bases; nucleotides not matched to a gene: 3. Germline V gene lookup returns CDR1 KGHSH and CDR2 LQKENI. The CDR3 nucleotides read TGTGCCAGCTCACGTTCGGGAGGAAACATTCAGTACTTC. Its translation is CASSRSGGNIQYF.

This chain uses TRBV7-2 with TRBJ2-7; 8 bases line up with TRBD1. The germline V gene has CDR1 SGHTA and CDR2 FQGNSA. This CDR3 comprises 12 residues. The junction had 3 bases not matched to a gene; V was cut back by 5 bases and J by 6 bases. The CDR3 bases are TGTGCCAGCAGCCTCGACAGGGGCGAGCAGTACGTC. It yields the protein CASSLDRGEQYV.

The chain is built from TRBV2 and TRBJ2-7; perhaps TRBD1 as D (5 bases). Trimming removed 9 bases from V and 0 bases from J, with 15 bases in between. The V gene's germline CDR1 is SNHLY and CDR2 FYNNEI. The CDR3 has 14 amino acids. The CDR3 sequence: CASWGGATSYEQYV. In nucleotides, the CDR3 is TGTGCCAGTTGGGGCGGAGCAACCTCCTACGAGCAGTACGTC.

The chain couples TRBV15 to TRBJ1-1, with D possibly being TRBD1 (5 bases). CDR1 is LNHNV and CDR2 is YYDKDF in the germline V gene (reference sequence). V dropped 3 bases and J dropped 4 bases, with 15 bases sitting between them. This CDR3 contains 15 residues. The CDR3 reads CATSREAGGGTEAFF. CDR3 sequence (DNA): TGTGCCACCAGCAGGGAGGCGGGGGGTGGCACTGAAGCTTTCTTT.